Listed here are 11 T cell receptor beta chains from one sample, sequenced in a study of T cell repertoires in aging, cancer and after chemotherapy. Amplification of TCR beta used genomic DNA extracted from peripheral blood. TRB rearrangements spanning V, D and J were amplified using mixed TRB-A/B primers. TCRdb processed the multiplex PCR reads anew with MiXCR; each CDR3 protein has one entry. The sample holds more than 7,000 distinct CDR3 sequences, around a third seen once. Sequenced material: blood. Source of these receptors: a human donor in good health.

J is TRBJ2-3 and V is TRBV19; tentatively, D is TRBD2 (6 bases). CDR1 and CDR2 (germline): LNHDA, SQIVND (reference sequence). The CDR3 is 12 amino acids. V was pared by 6 bases and J by 4 bases, with 8 bases between. CDR3 DNA: TGTGCCAGTAGCTCGGGGGCAGATACGCAGTATTTT. Translating it yields CASSSGADTQYF.

This clonotype is labeled as medium-sized. The chain joins TRBV7-2 to TRBJ1-5; possible D gene TRBD1, 5 bases. Deletions cut 1 base from V and 11 bases from J, with 15 bases between. The CDR3 length is 14 residues. Germline values: CDR1 SGHTA, CDR2 FQGNSA. CDR3: CASSLEPGFQSQHF. The CDR3 region has the DNA TGTGCCAGCAGCTTAGAGCCAGGGTTTCAATCCCAGCATTTT.

This clonotype was recorded only once. At one end the junction does not follow the germline gene, possibly because of a read error. The chain couples TRBV7-6 to TRBJ2-1; D is undetermined. The CDR3 is 13 residues long. Germline values: CDR1 SGHVS, CDR2 FNYEAQ. CDR3 DNA: TGCGCCAGCAGCGCGCCGGGTGGGGATGAGCAGTTCTTC. It specifies CASSAPGGDEQFF.

This rearrangement joins TRBV15 to TRBJ2-5; D uncertain. This CDR3 is 15 amino acids long. The ends were cut back, 0 bases at V and 2 bases at J, with 10 bases in the middle. CDR1 and CDR2 (germline): LNHNV, YYDKDF (reference sequence). CDR3 amino acids: CATSREGRAQETQYF. CDR3 nucleotides: TGTGCCACCAGCAGAGAGGGAAGGGCGCAAGAGACCCAGTACTTC.

On this clonotype: A much larger clone lies one base from this, so it may be a read error. The rearrangement links TRBV6-5 to TRBJ1-5; D is uncertain. The CDR3 is 17 amino acids. Germline V gene lookup returns CDR1 MNHEY and CDR2 SVGAGI. V lost 0 bases and J 4 bases, leaving 16 bases between the germline ends. In DNA, the CDR3 is TGTGCCAGCAGTTACTCCGAAGTACAATCGGGTAATCAGCCCCAGCATTTT. This translates into CASSYSEVQSGNQPQHF.

This clonotype occurred a few times. The chain has TRBV7-2 and TRBJ2-3, with 8 bases that match TRBD2. Germline values: CDR1 SGHTA, CDR2 FQGNSA. There are 15 residues in the CDR3. V dropped 3 bases and J dropped 4; count of bases not matched to a gene: 6. DNA for the CDR3: TGTGCCAGCAGCTTTCGGACTAGCCCCCCAGATACGCAGTATTTT. The encoded protein is CASSFRTSPPDTQYF.

The chain is built from TRBV7-2 and TRBJ1-3; 7 bases are shared with TRBD1. Germline CDR1 SGHTA, CDR2 FQGNSA. This CDR3 comprises 15 residues. Trimming at V came to 1 base and at J to 2 bases, leaving 2 bases not matched to a gene. The CDR3 here is CASSLVTGPGNTIYF. The CDR3 coding sequence is TGTGCCAGCAGCTTAGTGACAGGGCCTGGAAACACCATATATTTT. The variable domain in full, completed from reference TRBV7-2 and TRBJ1-3, reads GAGVSQSPSNKVTEKGKDVELRCDPISGHTALYWYRQSLGQGLEFLIYFQGNSAPDKSGLPSDRFSAERTGGSVSTLTIQRTQQEDSAVYLCASSLVTGPGNTIYFGEGSWLTVV.

By frequency in the sample, this clonotype is medium-sized. V gene TRBV5-4 combines with J gene TRBJ2-3, with a tentative D call TRBD1 (5 bases). This CDR3 has 16 amino acids. With 0 bases removed from V and 4 bases from J, the gap between germline ends came to 15 bases. The germline V gene has CDR1 SGHNT and CDR2 YYREEE (reference sequence). The CDR3 sequence is CASSLAWAGWPDTQYF. The CDR3 DNA is TGTGCCAGCAGCTTGGCGTGGGCAGGGTGGCCAGATACGCAGTATTTT.

This clonotype turned up a few times. This chain links TRBV7-2 with TRBJ2-2; D gene unclear. The germline V gene has CDR1 SGHTA and CDR2 FQGNSA. Trimming took off 5 bases at V and 6 bases at J, with 13 bases between the two ends. The CDR3 runs to 14 residues. For the CDR3, the DNA is TGTGCCAGCAGCACCAGGATTATCGCCGGGGAGCTGTTTTTT. Amino acids: CASSTRIIAGELFF.

This chain uses TRBV19 with TRBJ1-5, with D hard to call. The CDR3 contains 17 residues. V was shortened by 4 bases and J by 6 bases, with 22 bases between the two germline ends. Germline-derived CDR1 and CDR2 are LNHDA and SQIVND (reference sequence). CDR3 in DNA: TGTGCCAGTAGTACCACCTTCTCTCCTTCTGGGTTTCAGCCCCAGCATTTT. As protein: CASSTTFSPSGFQPQHF.

This clonotype was counted between two and nine times. The genes are TRBV20-1 and TRBJ1-1; TRBD1 matches at 7 bases. After removal of 6 bases from V and 0 bases from J, the junction contained 10 bases not matched to a gene. Germline V gene data show CDR1 as DFQATT and CDR2 as SNEGSKA (reference sequence). This CDR3 spans 15 amino acids. This chain's CDR3 is CSASDRDSLNTEAFF. DNA for the CDR3: TGCAGTGCCAGCGACAGGGACTCTTTGAACACTGAAGCTTTCTTT.